These 30 T cell receptor beta chains originate from one sample sequenced in a study of T-cell memory formation after mild COVID-19 (dated by TCRdb to the early 2020s). Libraries were prepared through 5' RACE. Sequencing took place on an Illumina NovaSeq 6000. TCRdb redid the processing of the public reads, applying fastp at Q25 and MiXCR, and retained in-frame beta chains. For every CDR3 protein sequence, its rows merge into one entry that carries the most common genes and DNA. This sample has 190,000 or so distinct CDR3 sequences in its table, and 25% to 35% of those were observed once. The ten largest account for around 10% of the sample. The source material was PBMCs or a T cell subset sorted from them (not recorded which). These TCRs come from an adult woman who had mild COVID-19 (a few samples of this study predate the infection). The sample titles of this study are shuffled in the database, so cell type and time point are left out; the donor was told from shared clones.

The rearrangement joins TRBV20-1 to TRBJ1-2; the D is unclear. The CDR3 contains 14 residues. Germline CDR1 is DFQATT and CDR2 is SNEGSKA (reference sequence). The V gene lost 1 base and the J gene lost 0 bases, with 9 bases spanning the gap. The CDR3 nucleotides read TGCAGTGCTAGAGGACGGAGTTCTAACTATGGCTACACCTTC. It specifies CSARGRSSNYGYTF.

The chain carries TRBV11-2 and TRBJ2-6, with 10 bases matching TRBD2. With 1 base clipped from V and 0 bases from J, the junction kept 9 bases outside the gene matches. The CDR3 covers 20 residues. The germline V gene encodes CDR1 SGHAT and CDR2 FQNNGV. In DNA form, the CDR3 reads TGTGCCAGCAGCTTAGCATATTTACTAGCGGGATCCTCTGGGGCCAACGTCCTGACTTTC. Its protein is CASSLAYLLAGSSGANVLTF.

This sequence joins TRBV7-9 and TRBJ2-7; 12 bases agree with TRBD2. The V segment lost 4 bases and the J segment 0 bases; nucleotides outside the gene matches: 7. In germline, CDR1 is SEHNR, CDR2 FQNEAQ (reference sequence). The CDR3 runs to 17 residues. The CDR3, as DNA: TGTGCCAGCAGCTCAGGACTAGCGGGGATTAACTCCTACGAGCAGTACTTC. Translation: CASSSGLAGINSYEQYF.

This clonotype was seen many times. The rearrangement joins TRBV14 to TRBJ2-7, with D perhaps TRBD2 (6 bases). This CDR3 is 15 amino acids long. The V end lost 1 base, the J end lost 7 bases, and 17 bases lay between the germline ends. From germline, CDR1 is SGHDN and CDR2 FVKESK. CDR3 nucleotide sequence: TGTGCCAGCAGCCAAGCTTTGCGGGGCCCTGGAGAGCAGTACTTC. Translated: CASSQALRGPGEQYF.

The CDR3 sequence is CASSYRGQDELFF. CDR3 DNA sequence: TGTGCCAGCAGTTACAGGGGCCAAGACGAACTGTTTTTT. The chain couples TRBV12-3 or TRBV12-4 to TRBJ1-4, with 7 bases that match TRBD1. V trimming: 4 bases; J trimming: 12 bases; junction bases outside the gene matches: 8. This CDR3 comprises 13 residues.

The CDR3 loop is CATSRMGDRVLNEQFF. The CDR3 nucleotides read TGTGCCACCAGCAGAATGGGAGACAGGGTTTTAAATGAGCAGTTCTTC. The chain uses TRBV15 and TRBJ2-1, with 7 nucleotides matching TRBD1. Trimming removed 2 bases from V and 7 bases from J; junction bases left unmatched: 11. Germline V gene sequence: CDR1 LNHNV, CDR2 YYDKDF (reference sequence). The CDR3 totals 16 residues. Full variable domain (rest looked up from reference TRBV15 and TRBJ2-1): DAMVIQNPRYQVTQFGKPVTLSCSQTLNHNVMYWYQQKSSQAPKLLFHYYDKDFNNEADTPDNFQSRRPNTSFCFLDIRSPGLGDTAMYLCATSRMGDRVLNEQFFGPGTRLTVL.

This clonotype occurred a few times. The V gene is TRBV4-3, the J gene TRBJ2-1; 9 nucleotides agree with TRBD2. CDR1 and CDR2 from the germline V gene are LGHNA and YSLEER. The CDR3 is 15 residues long. V gave up 3 bases and J gave up 12 bases; unmatched junction bases: 12. In DNA, the CDR3 is TGCGCCAGCAGCCAGTCCCCGGCTAGCGGGGCCCCGCAGTTCTTC. Residues: CASSQSPASGAPQFF.

The chain uses TRBV7-9 and TRBJ2-1, with 9 bases aligning to TRBD2. This CDR3 contains 13 residues. V lost 6 bases, J lost 10 bases, and 7 bases stayed unmatched. Germline V gene sequence: CDR1 SEHNR, CDR2 FQNEAQ (reference sequence). The CDR3 DNA follows: TGTGCCAGCAGTCCTGGGACTAGCCCCGAGCAGTTCTTC. Its protein is CASSPGTSPEQFF.

This clonotype turned up a few times. V usage is TRBV27 and J usage is TRBJ2-7, with TRBD2 matching 8 bases. V was clipped by 0 bases and J by 5 bases; unmatched bases: 6. In germline, CDR1 is MNHEY, CDR2 SMNVEV (reference sequence). The CDR3 consists of 15 residues. Written as DNA, the CDR3 is TGTGCCAGCAGTTTATCAGCGGGGGCGCACCACGAGCAGTACTTC. It codes for CASSLSAGAHHEQYF.

This clonotype was detected a few times. This chain uses TRBV4-1 with TRBJ2-7; no clear D. CDR1 is MGHRA and CDR2 is YSYEKL in the germline V gene. Trimming removed 0 bases from V and 3 bases from J, with 15 bases in between. There are 16 residues in the CDR3. CDR3 loop: CASSQDLALTYYEQYF. CDR3 nucleotide sequence: TGCGCCAGCAGCCAAGATCTGGCACTCACTTACTACGAGCAGTACTTC.

The V call is TRBV20-1, the J call TRBJ2-1; D remains ambiguous. The V gene's germline CDR1 is DFQATT and CDR2 SNEGSKA (reference sequence). V was pared by 3 bases and J by 4 bases, with 7 bases between. CDR3 length: 12 residues. DNA of the CDR3: TGCAGTGCTAGGTTTACTTACAATGAGCAGTTCTTC. Its protein is CSARFTYNEQFF.

The table lists this clonotype with a few counts. The J gene is TRBJ2-1, the V gene TRBV19; perhaps TRBD2 as D (5 bases). The CDR3 totals 15 residues. The germline V and J ends were trimmed by 4 bases and 3 bases, with 13 bases remaining between them. Germline V gene sequence: CDR1 LNHDA, CDR2 SQIVND (reference sequence). The CDR3 DNA follows: TGTGCCAGTAGTAGAGGACTTACAGACTACAATGAGCAGTTCTTC. Protein product: CASSRGLTDYNEQFF.

The chain joins TRBV20-1 to TRBJ2-1; TRBD2 might be the D (7 bases). The CDR3 extends over 15 amino acids. CDR1 and CDR2 from the germline V gene are DFQATT and SNEGSKA (reference sequence). V was cut by 0 bases and J by 8 bases, with 17 bases left in between. CDR3 protein: CSARDLGGQSDEQFF. In DNA, the CDR3 is TGCAGTGCTAGAGATCTCGGGGGGCAATCGGATGAGCAGTTCTTC.

V gene TRBV10-3 combines with J gene TRBJ2-7; 10 bases align to TRBD1. This CDR3 comprises 15 residues. J was trimmed by 1 base and V by 6 bases; bases with no gene match: 6. Germline V CDR1 and CDR2: ENHRY, SYGVKD. The CDR3 nucleotides are TGTGCCATCAGGATAGGACAGGGGGGATCCTACGAGCAGTACTTC. Protein product: CAIRIGQGGSYEQYF.

J is TRBJ2-1 and V is TRBV13; 11 nucleotides line up with TRBD2. Germline loops: CDR1 PRHDT, CDR2 FYEKMQ (reference sequence). The CDR3 length is 18 residues. V dropped 5 bases and J dropped 0; count of bases not matched to a gene: 9. CDR3 protein: CASSILAGGPVSYNEQFF. The DNA of the CDR3 is TGTGCCAGCAGCATTCTAGCGGGAGGACCCGTCTCCTACAATGAGCAGTTCTTC.

The chain joins TRBV7-9 to TRBJ2-3; maybe TRBD2 (5 bases). Trimming removed 1 base at V and 11 bases at J, with 7 bases between. This CDR3 region has 11 residues. Germline lookup yields CDR1 SEHNR and CDR2 FQNEAQ (reference sequence). Here the CDR3 DNA reads TGTGCCAGCAGCTTAGATGAGGGGCAGTATTTT. It is translated as CASSLDEGQYF.

This clonotype was counted between two and nine times. V and J are TRBV18 and TRBJ1-5; the D is unclear. V dropped 3 bases and J dropped 2 bases, with 8 bases sitting between them. The CDR3 length is 14 residues. Germline V gene sequence: CDR1 KGHSH, CDR2 LQKENI. CDR3 amino acids: CASSPQSGNQPQHF. As DNA, the CDR3 is TGTGCCAGCTCACCGCAGTCCGGCAATCAGCCCCAGCATTTT.

The sample holds a few counts of this clonotype. V gene TRBV12-3 or TRBV12-4 combines with J gene TRBJ1-5, with 9 positions matching TRBD1. With V trimmed by 7 bases and J by 5 bases, 6 bases remained unmatched. The CDR3 runs 14 residues. The CDR3 sequence is CASTLQGAHQPQHF. The CDR3 DNA sequence: TGTGCCAGCACCCTACAGGGGGCCCATCAGCCCCAGCATTTT.

This clonotype came up a few times. DNA of the CDR3: TGTGCCAGCAGTCCGGGGGGAGGAGGCAGCGAGCAGTACTTC. Translated, it gives CASSPGGGGSEQYF. The chain has TRBV27 and TRBJ2-7, with TRBD2 matching 7 bases. The CDR3 has 14 residues. The germline V gene has CDR1 MNHEY and CDR2 SMNVEV (reference sequence). V was pared by 5 bases and J by 6 bases, with 10 bases of the junction left unmatched.

This clonotype was seen more than once but under ten times. The rearrangement joins TRBV9 to TRBJ2-1; TRBD2 aligns across 7 bases. CDR3 length: 14 amino acids. The V segment lost 0 bases and the J segment 5 bases; nucleotides outside the gene matches: 2. The germline CDR1 and CDR2 sequences are SGDLS and YYNGEE. CDR3 bases: TGTGCCAGCAGCGTAGTCGGGACTAACAATGAGCAGTTCTTC. It translates to CASSVVGTNNEQFF.

The V and J genes are TRBV7-2 and TRBJ2-7, with 9 bases identical to TRBD2. The CDR3 extends over 16 amino acids. In germline, CDR1 is SGHTA, CDR2 FQGNSA. V lost 3 bases to trimming and J lost 2 bases; unmatched junction nucleotides: 8. CDR3 in amino acids: CASSFLSGRTTYEQYF. The CDR3 bases are TGTGCCAGCAGCTTCCTTAGCGGGAGAACCACCTACGAGCAGTACTTC. Using reference TRBV7-2 and TRBJ2-7 for the parts outside the CDR3, the full variable domain is GAGVSQSPSNKVTEKGKDVELRCDPISGHTALYWYRQSLGQGLEFLIYFQGNSAPDKSGLPSDRFSAERTGGSVSTLTIQRTQQEDSAVYLCASSFLSGRTTYEQYFGPGTRLTVT.

About this clonotype itself: At one end the junction does not follow the germline gene, possibly because of a read error. The chain couples TRBV4-1 to TRBJ2-7; D is possibly TRBD2 (6 bases). The CDR3 covers 13 residues. CDR1 is MGHRA, CDR2 YSYEKL, per germline. CDR3 protein: CARSQGGEYEQYF. The CDR3 bases are TGCGCCCGCAGCCAAGGAGGGGAATACGAGCAGTACTTC.

The V call is TRBV10-3, the J call TRBJ1-2; D perhaps matches TRBD1 (5 bases). Trimming took off 3 bases at V and 5 bases at J, with 10 bases between the two ends. This CDR3 comprises 13 residues. CDR1 ENHRY and CDR2 SYGVKD come from the germline V gene. For the CDR3, the DNA is TGTGCCATCAGTGAACCGGGACTGTATGGCTACACCTTC. It encodes CAISEPGLYGYTF.

The sample holds many counts of this clonotype. The genes are TRBV7-6 and TRBJ2-1; 13 nucleotides match TRBD2. This CDR3 is built from 18 residues. The V and J ends lost 6 bases and 5 bases, in that order; junction bases with no gene match: 13. Germline V gene sequence: CDR1 SGHVS, CDR2 FNYEAQ. CDR3 region: CASRRRILAGGPDNEQFF. The CDR3 DNA reads TGTGCCAGCAGGCGACGAATACTAGCGGGAGGGCCCGACAATGAGCAGTTCTTC.

This clonotype occurred a few times. The rearrangement links TRBV10-3 to TRBJ1-6; D gene unclear. The CDR3 contains 13 residues. The V gene lost 11 bases and the J gene lost 7 bases, with 15 bases spanning the gap. Germline CDR1 and CDR2: ENHRY and SYGVKD. CDR3 protein: CASSLEGNSPLHF. The CDR3 DNA follows: TGTGCCTCCTCCCTAGAGGGAAATTCACCCCTCCACTTT.

This clonotype showed up just a few times. The chain employs TRBV5-5 and TRBJ2-5; D may be TRBD1 or TRBD2 (5 bases each). This CDR3 contains 15 residues. The germline V and J ends were trimmed by 2 bases and 5 bases, with 16 bases remaining between them. Germline V gene data show CDR1 as SGHKS and CDR2 as YYEKEE (reference sequence). The CDR3 coding sequence is TGTGCCAGCAGCTTTTGGACCGGGACGGGGGAGACCCAGTACTTC. This translates into CASSFWTGTGETQYF.

V and J are TRBV29-1 and TRBJ2-7; D not certain. The CDR3 covers 14 residues. In germline, CDR1 is SQVTM, CDR2 ANQGSEA. The V gene lost 0 bases and the J gene lost 4 bases, with 13 bases spanning the gap. For the CDR3, the DNA is TGCAGCGTTGAAGAGGGTAAAACGCCGTACGAGCAGTACTTC. Protein: CSVEEGKTPYEQYF.

This chain uses TRBV24-1 with TRBJ2-7, with D tentatively TRBD2 (6 bases). Germline V gene lookup returns CDR1 KGHDR and CDR2 SFDVKD. There are 16 residues in the CDR3. The V end lost 0 bases, the J end lost 1 base, and 12 bases lay between the germline ends. In DNA form, the CDR3 reads TGTGCCACCAGTGATTTGAAGGCGGAGGGGTCCTACGAGCAGTACTTC. Translation: CATSDLKAEGSYEQYF.

This rearrangement joins TRBV3-1 to TRBJ2-3, with D perhaps matching TRBD2 (5 bases). The CDR3 spans 15 residues. V shed 1 base and J shed 0 bases, with 8 bases lying between them. Germline V lookup: CDR1 LGHDT, CDR2 YNNKEL (reference sequence). CDR3 loop: CASSQGGFSTDTQYF. In DNA form, the CDR3 reads TGTGCCAGCAGCCAAGGAGGGTTTAGCACAGATACGCAGTATTTT.

This clonotype occurred a few times. CDR3 residues: CASRRSGTGTNVLTF. In DNA form, the CDR3 reads TGTGCCAGCAGGAGGTCCGGGACGGGAACCAACGTCCTGACTTTC. The rearrangement links TRBV12-3 or TRBV12-4 to TRBJ2-6, with D perhaps TRBD1 or TRBD2 (5 bases each). There are 15 residues in the CDR3. The V and J ends lost 6 bases and 8 bases respectively, with 17 bases between them.